This T cell receptor beta chain was retrieved from a study of cytomegalovirus exposure and HLA in healthy donors. Overall study results and limits: As a later analysis showed, several of the most significant clusters appeared to be linked to common viral pathogens.

60 Vbeta and 13 Jbeta primers were used in PCR. Only in-frame clones appear in the TCRdb table, and some are missing; sequencing was by immunoSEQ multiplex PCR. Of about 170,000 clones listed, 70% to 90% are singletons. Unmatched junction bases numbered 7, after V lost 6 bases and J lost 3 bases. This CDR3 comprises 14 residues. Germline V lookup: CDR1 LNHDA, CDR2 SQIVND (reference sequence). A word on this clone: What it binds is unknown.

This clonotype was obtained from a man in his late teens or twenties in good health and CMV-seropositive. V usage is TRBV19 and J usage is TRBJ1-2, with 7 bases lining up with TRBD1. Sequenced material: PBMCs. The CDR3 DNA is TGTGCCAGTAGCGCGGGAGGACAGGACTATGGCTACACCTTC. Residues: CASSAGGQDYGYTF.